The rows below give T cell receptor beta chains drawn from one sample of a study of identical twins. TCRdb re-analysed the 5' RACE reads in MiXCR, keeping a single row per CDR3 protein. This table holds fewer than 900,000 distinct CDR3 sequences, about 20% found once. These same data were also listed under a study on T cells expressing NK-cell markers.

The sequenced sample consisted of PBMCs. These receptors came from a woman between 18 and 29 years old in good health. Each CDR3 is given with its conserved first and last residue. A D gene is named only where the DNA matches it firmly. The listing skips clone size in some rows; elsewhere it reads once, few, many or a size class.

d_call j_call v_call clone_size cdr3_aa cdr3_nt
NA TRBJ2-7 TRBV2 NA CASSGGFYEQYF TGTGCCAGCAGCGGGGGTTTTTACGAGCAGTACTTC
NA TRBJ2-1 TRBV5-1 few CASSPRPQGGSSYNEQFF TGCGCCAGCAGTCCGAGGCCCCAGGGGGGAAGCTCCTACAATGAGCAGTTCTTC
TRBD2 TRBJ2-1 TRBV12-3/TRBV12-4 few CASNPGLAYDEQFF TGTGCCAGCAATCCGGGACTAGCGTACGATGAGCAGTTCTTC
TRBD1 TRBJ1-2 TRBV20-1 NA CSAGQQGAQRLNYGYTF TGCAGTGCTGGACAACAGGGGGCACAAAGACTTAACTATGGCTACACCTTC
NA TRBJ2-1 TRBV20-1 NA CSARPGVDNEQFF TGCAGTGCTAGACCCGGGGTGGACAATGAGCAGTTCTTC
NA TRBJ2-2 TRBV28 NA CASNQRLGGPGELFF TGTGCCAGCAACCAAAGGTTGGGGGGCCCCGGGGAGCTGTTTTTT
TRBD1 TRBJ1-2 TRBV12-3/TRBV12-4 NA CASSIRDRGDYGYTF TGTGCCAGCAGTATCAGGGACAGGGGAGACTATGGCTACACCTTC
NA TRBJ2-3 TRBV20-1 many CSADRGTQYF TGCAGTGCCGACCGAGGAACGCAGTATTTT
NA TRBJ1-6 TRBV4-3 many CASSQDSWGPLHF TGCGCCAGCAGCCAAGATTCATGGGGACCCCTCCACTTT
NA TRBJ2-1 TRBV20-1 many CSARGYYNEQFF TGCAGTGCTAGAGGATATTACAATGAGCAGTTCTTC
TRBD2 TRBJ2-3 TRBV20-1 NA CSASVAGDGTDTQYF TGCAGTGCTTCCGTAGCGGGAGACGGTACAGATACGCAGTATTTT
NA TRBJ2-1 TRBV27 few CASSLTRVVNEQFF TGTGCCAGCAGTTTAACAAGGGTGGTGAATGAGCAGTTCTTC
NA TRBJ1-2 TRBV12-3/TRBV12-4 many CASSLGPLRGGYTF TGTGCCAGCAGTTTAGGGCCCCTGAGGGGGGGCTACACCTTC
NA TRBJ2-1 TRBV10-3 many CAISVSQVYNEQFF TGTGCCATCAGTGTCTCCCAGGTATACAATGAGCAGTTCTTC
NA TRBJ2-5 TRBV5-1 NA CASSFGVWGETQYF TGCGCCAGCAGCTTTGGTGTGTGGGGAGAGACCCAGTACTTC
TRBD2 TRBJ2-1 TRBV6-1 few CASRPLAGGVEQFF TGTGCCAGCAGACCACTAGCGGGAGGGGTTGAGCAGTTCTTC
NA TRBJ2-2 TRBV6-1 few CASSEVETGLYTGELFF TGTGCCAGCAGTGAAGTTGAAACAGGGCTGTACACCGGGGAGCTGTTTTTT
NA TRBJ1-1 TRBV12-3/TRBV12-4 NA CASSSLGVTTEAFF TGTGCCAGCAGCAGCTTGGGGGTAACGACTGAAGCTTTCTTT
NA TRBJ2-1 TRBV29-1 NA CSVEGGPGQFF TGCAGCGTTGAAGGGGGCCCTGGGCAGTTCTTC
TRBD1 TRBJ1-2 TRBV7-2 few CASTFRQGRYGYTF TGTGCCAGCACCTTTCGACAGGGACGGTATGGCTACACCTTC